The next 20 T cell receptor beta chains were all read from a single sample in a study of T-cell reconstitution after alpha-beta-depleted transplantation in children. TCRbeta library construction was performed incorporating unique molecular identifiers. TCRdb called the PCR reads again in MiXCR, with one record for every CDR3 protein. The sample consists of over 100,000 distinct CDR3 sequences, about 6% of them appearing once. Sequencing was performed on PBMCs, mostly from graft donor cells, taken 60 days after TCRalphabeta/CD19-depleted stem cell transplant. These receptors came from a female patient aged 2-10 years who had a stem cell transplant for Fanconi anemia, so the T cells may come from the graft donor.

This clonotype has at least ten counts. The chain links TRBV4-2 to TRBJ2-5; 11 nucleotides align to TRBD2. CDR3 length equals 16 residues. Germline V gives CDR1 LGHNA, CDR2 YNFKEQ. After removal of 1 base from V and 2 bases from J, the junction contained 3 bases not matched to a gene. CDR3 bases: TGTGCCAGCAGCCAAGCAGTAGCGGGGGGGCAAGAGACCCAGTACTTC. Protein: CASSQAVAGGQETQYF.

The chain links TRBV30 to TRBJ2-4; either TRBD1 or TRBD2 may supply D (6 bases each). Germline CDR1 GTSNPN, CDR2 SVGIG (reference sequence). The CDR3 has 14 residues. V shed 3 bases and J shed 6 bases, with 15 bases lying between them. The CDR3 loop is CAWSTTRGANIQYF. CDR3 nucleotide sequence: TGTGCCTGGAGCACTACGAGGGGGGCAAACATTCAGTACTTC.

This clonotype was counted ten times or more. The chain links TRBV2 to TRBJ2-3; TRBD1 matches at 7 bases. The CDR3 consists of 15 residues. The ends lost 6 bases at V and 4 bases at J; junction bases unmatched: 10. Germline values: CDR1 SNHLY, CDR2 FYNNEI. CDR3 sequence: CASSPPAQGSDTQYF. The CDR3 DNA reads TGTGCCAGCAGCCCCCCAGCACAGGGGTCAGATACGCAGTATTTT.

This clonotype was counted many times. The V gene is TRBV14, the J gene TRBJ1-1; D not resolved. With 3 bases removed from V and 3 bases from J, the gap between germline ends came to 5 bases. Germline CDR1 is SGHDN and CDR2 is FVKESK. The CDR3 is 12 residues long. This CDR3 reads CASSHPHTEAFF. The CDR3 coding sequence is TGTGCCAGCAGCCACCCCCACACTGAAGCTTTCTTT.

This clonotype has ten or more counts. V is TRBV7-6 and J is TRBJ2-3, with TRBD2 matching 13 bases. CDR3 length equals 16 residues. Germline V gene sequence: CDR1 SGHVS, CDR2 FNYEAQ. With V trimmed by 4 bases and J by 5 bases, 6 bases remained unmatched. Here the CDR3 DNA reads TGTGCCAGCAGCTACACTAGCGGGGGGGCCCGAGATACGCAGTATTTT. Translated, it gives CASSYTSGGARDTQYF.

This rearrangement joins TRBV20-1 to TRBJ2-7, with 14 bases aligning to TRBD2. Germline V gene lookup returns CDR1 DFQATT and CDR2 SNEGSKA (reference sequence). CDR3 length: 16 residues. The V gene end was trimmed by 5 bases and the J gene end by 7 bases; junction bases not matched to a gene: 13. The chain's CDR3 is CSASGTSGRAAWEQYF. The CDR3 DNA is TGCAGTGCTTCCGGGACTAGCGGGAGAGCCGCTTGGGAGCAGTACTTC.

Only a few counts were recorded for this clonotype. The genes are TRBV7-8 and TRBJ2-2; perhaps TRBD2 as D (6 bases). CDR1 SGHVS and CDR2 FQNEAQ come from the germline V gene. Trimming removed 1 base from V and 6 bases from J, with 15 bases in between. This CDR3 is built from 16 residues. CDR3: CASSLGQGGGAGELFF. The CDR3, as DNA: TGTGCCAGCAGCTTAGGGCAGGGCGGAGGGGCCGGGGAGCTGTTTTTT.

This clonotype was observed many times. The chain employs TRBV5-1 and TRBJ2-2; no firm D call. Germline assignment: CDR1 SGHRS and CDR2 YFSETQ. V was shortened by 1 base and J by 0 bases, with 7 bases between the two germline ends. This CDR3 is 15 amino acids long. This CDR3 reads CASSLMASNTGELFF. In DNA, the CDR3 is TGCGCCAGCAGCTTGATGGCCTCGAACACCGGGGAGCTGTTTTTT.

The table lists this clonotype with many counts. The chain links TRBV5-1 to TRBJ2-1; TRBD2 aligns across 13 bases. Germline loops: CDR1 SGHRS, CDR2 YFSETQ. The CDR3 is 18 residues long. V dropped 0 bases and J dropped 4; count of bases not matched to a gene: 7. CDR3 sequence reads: CASSLGWTSGSLYNEQFF. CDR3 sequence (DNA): TGCGCCAGCAGCTTGGGTTGGACTAGCGGGAGTTTGTACAATGAGCAGTTCTTC.

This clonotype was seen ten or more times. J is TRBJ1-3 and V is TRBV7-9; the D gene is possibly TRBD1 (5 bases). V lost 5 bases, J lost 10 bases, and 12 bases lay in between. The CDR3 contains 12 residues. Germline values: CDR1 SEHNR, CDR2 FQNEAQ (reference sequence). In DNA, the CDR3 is TGTGCCAGCAGCCCCAGGGTTCGGACCATATATTTT. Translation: CASSPRVRTIYF.

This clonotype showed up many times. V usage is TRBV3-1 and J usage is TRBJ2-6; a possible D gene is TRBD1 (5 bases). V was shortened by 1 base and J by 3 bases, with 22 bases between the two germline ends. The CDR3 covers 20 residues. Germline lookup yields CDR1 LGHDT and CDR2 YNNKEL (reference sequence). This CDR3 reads CASSQAGRARTNYGANVLTF. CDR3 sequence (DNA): TGTGCCAGCAGCCAAGCGGGCAGGGCGAGAACGAACTATGGGGCCAACGTCCTGACTTTC.

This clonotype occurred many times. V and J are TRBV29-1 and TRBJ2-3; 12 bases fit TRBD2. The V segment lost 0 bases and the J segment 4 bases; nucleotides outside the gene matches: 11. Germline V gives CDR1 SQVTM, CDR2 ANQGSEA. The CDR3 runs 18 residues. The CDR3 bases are TGCAGCGTTGAAGATCTCCTAGCGGGGGGGTCCTCCGCAGATACGCAGTATTTT. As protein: CSVEDLLAGGSSADTQYF.

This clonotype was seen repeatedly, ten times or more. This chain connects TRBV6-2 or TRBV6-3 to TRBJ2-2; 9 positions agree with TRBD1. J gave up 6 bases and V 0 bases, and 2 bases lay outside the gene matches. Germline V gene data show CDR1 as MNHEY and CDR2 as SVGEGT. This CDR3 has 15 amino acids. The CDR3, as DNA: TGTGCCAGCAGTTACTCCAGGACAGGGGCCGGGGAGCTGTTTTTT. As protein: CASSYSRTGAGELFF.

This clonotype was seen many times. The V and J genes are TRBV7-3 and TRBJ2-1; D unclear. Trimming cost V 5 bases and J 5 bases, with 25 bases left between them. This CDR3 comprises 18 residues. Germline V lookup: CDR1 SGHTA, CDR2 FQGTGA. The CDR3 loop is CASSPRPSRFSDDNEQFF. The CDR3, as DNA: TGTGCCAGCAGCCCACGGCCTAGTAGGTTCAGTGATGACAATGAGCAGTTCTTC. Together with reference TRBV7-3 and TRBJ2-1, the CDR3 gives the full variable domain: GAGVSQTPSNKVTEKGKYVELRCDPISGHTALYWYRQSLGQGPEFLIYFQGTGAADDSGLPNDRFFAVRPEGSVSTLKIQRTERGDSAVYLCASSPRPSRFSDDNEQFFGPGTRLTVL.

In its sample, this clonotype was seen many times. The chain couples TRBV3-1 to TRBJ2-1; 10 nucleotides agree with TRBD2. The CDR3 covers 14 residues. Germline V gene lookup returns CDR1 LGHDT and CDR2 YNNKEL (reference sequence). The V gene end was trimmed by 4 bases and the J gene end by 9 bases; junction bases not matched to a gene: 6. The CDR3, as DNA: TGTGCCAGCAGCCCGCTAGCGGGAGTCGCTGAGCAGTTCTTC. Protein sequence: CASSPLAGVAEQFF.

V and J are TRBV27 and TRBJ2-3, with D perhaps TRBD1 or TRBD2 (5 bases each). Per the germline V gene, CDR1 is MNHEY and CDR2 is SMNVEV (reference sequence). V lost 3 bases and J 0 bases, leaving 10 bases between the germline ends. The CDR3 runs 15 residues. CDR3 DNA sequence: TGTGCCAGCAGTTTTGACGGGGCTAGCACAGATACGCAGTATTTT. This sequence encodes CASSFDGASTDTQYF.

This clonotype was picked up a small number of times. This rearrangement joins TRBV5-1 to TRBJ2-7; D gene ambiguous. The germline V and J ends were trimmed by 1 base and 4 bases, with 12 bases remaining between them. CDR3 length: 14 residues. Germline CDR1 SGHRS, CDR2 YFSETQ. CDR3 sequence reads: CASSLSRSLYEQYF. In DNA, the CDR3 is TGCGCCAGCAGCTTGTCTAGATCCCTTTACGAGCAGTACTTC.

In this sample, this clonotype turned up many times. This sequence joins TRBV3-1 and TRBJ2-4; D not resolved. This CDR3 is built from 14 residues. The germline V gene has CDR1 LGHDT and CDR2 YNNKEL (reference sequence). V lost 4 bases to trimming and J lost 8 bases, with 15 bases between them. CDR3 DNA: TGTGCCAGCAGCCCTGGCGGTCGAATCCACATTCAGTACTTC. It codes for CASSPGGRIHIQYF.

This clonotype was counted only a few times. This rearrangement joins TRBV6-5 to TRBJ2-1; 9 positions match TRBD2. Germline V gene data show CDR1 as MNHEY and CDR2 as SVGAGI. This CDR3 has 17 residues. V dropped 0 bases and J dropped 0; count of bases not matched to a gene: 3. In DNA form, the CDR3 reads TGTGCCAGCAGTTACTCAGATAGCGGGAGCTCCTACAATGAGCAGTTCTTC. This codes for CASSYSDSGSSYNEQFF.

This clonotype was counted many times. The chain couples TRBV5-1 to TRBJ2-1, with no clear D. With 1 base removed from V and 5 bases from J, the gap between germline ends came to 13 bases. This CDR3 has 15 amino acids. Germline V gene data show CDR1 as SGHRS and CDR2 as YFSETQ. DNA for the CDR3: TGCGCCAGCAGCTTGCCCCTCGCCAGTAACAATGAGCAGTTCTTC. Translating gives CASSLPLASNNEQFF.